Each of the 15 T cell receptor beta chains below was sequenced from the same sample in a study of blood T cell repertoires in COVID-19. TCRdb's table, derived via immunoSEQ multiplex PCR, lists solely in-frame clones and lacks some. Among hundreds of thousands of clones listed, 80% to 90% were seen once. Sequenced material: peripheral blood. Receptors were obtained from an older man with acute or convalescent COVID-19.

The chain carries TRBV7-9 and TRBJ1-3; no firm D call. Germline values: CDR1 SEHNR, CDR2 FQNEAQ (reference sequence). Trimming pared 3 bases from V and 0 bases from J, leaving 12 bases between. The CDR3 sequence is 16 residues long. CDR3 amino acids: CASSLAGSRSGNTIYF. CDR3 coding DNA: TGTGCCAGCAGCTTGGCCGGGTCTCGCTCTGGAAACACCATATATTTT.

This chain connects TRBV7-2 to TRBJ2-1, with D maybe TRBD2 (7 bases). The CDR3 contains 19 residues. Trimming cost V 2 bases and J 5 bases, with 25 bases left between them. CDR1 is SGHTA, CDR2 FQGNSA, per germline. In DNA, the CDR3 is TGTGCCAGCAGCTTATTTCCGGGGGGCTACCGGGTCGCGAACAATGAGCAGTTCTTC. Translation: CASSLFPGGYRVANNEQFF.

This clone was counted a single time. CDR3 amino acids: CASSLGPNTEAFF. For the CDR3, the DNA is TGCGCCAGCAGTCTGGGCCCCAACACTGAAGCTTTCTTT. The chain employs TRBV4-3 and TRBJ1-1; D gene unclear. Trimming removed 6 bases at V and 2 bases at J, with 10 bases between. This CDR3 region has 13 residues. CDR1 and CDR2 from the germline V gene are LGHNA and YSLEER.

The chain couples TRBV19 to TRBJ2-2, with TRBD2 matching 8 bases. The CDR3 runs 16 residues. In germline, CDR1 is LNHDA, CDR2 SQIVND (reference sequence). Trimming took 7 bases from V and 8 from J; bases not matched to a gene: 15. CDR3 coding DNA: TGTGCCAGTACGCCTCTCCCGGGGGGGCTAGGAGGGGAGCTGTTTTTT. Translating gives CASTPLPGGLGGELFF. The entire variable domain, with the rest obtained from reference TRBV19 and TRBJ2-2, is as follows: DGGITQSPKYLFRKEGQNVTLSCEQNLNHDAMYWYRQDPGQGLRLIYYSQIVNDFQKGDIAEGYSVSREKKESFPLTVTSAQKNPTAFYLCASTPLPGGLGGELFFGEGSRLTVL.

The genes are TRBV5-8 and TRBJ1-5; D perhaps matches TRBD1 (5 bases). The germline gives CDR1 SGHTS, CDR2 YDEGEE. The germline V and J ends were trimmed by 4 bases and 3 bases, with 11 bases remaining between them. This CDR3 region has 14 residues. The CDR3 is CASSMRGLNQPQHF. DNA of the CDR3: TGTGCCAGCAGCATGCGGGGCCTCAATCAGCCCCAGCATTTT.

V usage is TRBV11-2 and J usage is TRBJ2-5; D is possibly TRBD2 (5 bases). The germline gives CDR1 SGHAT, CDR2 FQNNGV. V gave up 5 bases and J gave up 2 bases, with 18 bases separating them. The CDR3 sequence is 16 residues long. The CDR3 loop is CASSPTGLVSQETQYF. The DNA for the CDR3 is TGTGCCAGCAGCCCTACTGGACTGGTGTCACAAGAGACCCAGTACTTC.

The chain joins TRBV4-3 to TRBJ1-5; no definite D call. CDR1 LGHNA and CDR2 YSLEER come from the germline V gene. The V and J ends lost 0 bases and 3 bases respectively, with 12 bases between them. The CDR3 extends over 16 amino acids. The CDR3 loop reads CASSQESDINNQPQHF. The CDR3 DNA sequence: TGCGCCAGCAGCCAAGAATCCGACATTAACAATCAGCCCCAGCATTTT.

V is TRBV14 and J is TRBJ2-3; D gene unclear. Per the germline V gene, CDR1 is SGHDN and CDR2 is FVKESK. The CDR3 has 14 residues. V lost 0 bases and J 4 bases, leaving 8 bases between the germline ends. In DNA form, the CDR3 reads TGTGCCAGCAGCCAAGAATTCACAGCAGATACGCAGTATTTT. Translation: CASSQEFTADTQYF.

The J gene is TRBJ2-3, the V gene TRBV5-1; tentatively, D is TRBD2 (5 bases). Germline V gene data show CDR1 as SGHRS and CDR2 as YFSETQ. This CDR3 is built from 15 residues. Trimming removed 6 bases from V and 0 bases from J, with 14 bases in between. The chain's CDR3 is CASNERSPSTDTQYF. The CDR3 DNA is TGCGCCAGCAACGAGCGGAGCCCAAGCACAGATACGCAGTATTTT.

The chain is built from TRBV3-1 (or the pseudogene TRBV3-2) and TRBJ2-1, with TRBD2 identical over 10 bases. CDR1 is LGHDT and CDR2 is YNNKEL in the germline V gene (reference sequence). The CDR3 extends over 16 amino acids. V lost 2 bases and J lost 12; bases outside the gene matches: 13. CDR3 DNA sequence: TGTGCCAGCAGCCAATCAGAGCGGGAGGGAGAGGTAGGGCAGTTCTTC. Translated: CASSQSEREGEVGQFF.

This sequence joins TRBV27 and TRBJ2-7; 12 nucleotides line up with TRBD2. CDR1 and CDR2 from the germline V gene are MNHEY and SMNVEV (reference sequence). The CDR3 is 22 amino acids. J lost 4 bases, V lost 7 bases, and 29 bases had no gene match. The CDR3 coding sequence is TGTGCCAGCATCCCGAACAATAGGACAACGACTAGCGGGAGTCTTCCCAGGTACGAGCAGTACTTC. Translating gives CASIPNNRTTTSGSLPRYEQYF.

This chain joins TRBV13 and TRBJ2-3, with D perhaps TRBD1 (5 bases). The V gene's germline CDR1 is PRHDT and CDR2 FYEKMQ (reference sequence). This CDR3 has 13 amino acids. Between the trimmed V and J ends, which lost 8 bases and 1 base, there was a span of 10 bases. The CDR3 DNA is TGTGCCAGCCGCAGGGAACGCACAGATACGCAGTATTTT. Its translation: CASRRERTDTQYF.

The chain carries TRBV19 and TRBJ2-6; D is ambiguous. The germline V gene encodes CDR1 LNHDA and CDR2 SQIVND (reference sequence). Trimming removed 3 bases at V and 2 bases at J, with 14 bases between. This CDR3 contains 17 residues. CDR3 sequence: CASSIEAVVPGANVLTF. As DNA, the CDR3 is TGTGCCAGTAGTATCGAGGCAGTAGTTCCTGGGGCCAACGTCCTGACTTTC.

V usage is TRBV24-1 and J usage is TRBJ2-3; 10 bases match TRBD1. Germline lookup yields CDR1 KGHDR and CDR2 SFDVKD. V shed 4 bases and J 1 base; nucleotides not matched to a gene: 1. The length of the CDR3 is 15 residues. The CDR3 here is CATSDGTGGTDTQYF. CDR3 nucleotide sequence: TGTGCCACCAGTGACGGGACAGGGGGCACAGATACGCAGTATTTT.

This sequence joins TRBV19 and TRBJ1-6; 9 bases are a match to TRBD1. Unmatched junction bases numbered 5, after V lost 5 bases and J lost 6 bases. The CDR3 is made up of 15 amino acids. Germline V CDR1 and CDR2: LNHDA, SQIVND (reference sequence). CDR3 protein: CASSSGQGRNSPLHF. CDR3 in DNA: TGTGCCAGTAGTTCCGGACAGGGGCGTAATTCACCCCTCCACTTT.